These 20 T cell receptor beta chains came from one sample sequenced in a study of T cells after posttransplantation cyclophosphamide. Repertoires were generated with immunoSEQ multiplex PCR, while TCRdb's copy carries only in-frame clones and drops some. This sample has some 50,000 clones, each found more than once. Sequencing was done on a sample of PBMCs. All receptors derive from a man aged 35-49 years in good health, CMV-negative, and a related stem cell transplant donor.

There are many counts of this clone. V is TRBV10-3 and J is TRBJ2-5; 12 bases fit TRBD1. The CDR3 is 17 amino acids. Looked up from germline, CDR1 is ENHRY and CDR2 is SYGVKD. Trimming took 4 bases from V and 2 from J; bases not matched to a gene: 8. CDR3: CAISVGTGGIGQETQYF. The CDR3 DNA reads TGTGCCATCAGTGTTGGGACAGGGGGCATAGGGCAAGAGACCCAGTACTTC.

This clone occurred many times. This chain links TRBV2 with TRBJ2-1, with 8 bases that match TRBD2. V dropped 3 bases and J dropped 2; count of bases not matched to a gene: 9. Germline values: CDR1 SNHLY, CDR2 FYNNEI. This CDR3 comprises 17 residues. The CDR3 is CASSDMLAGSAYNEQFF. DNA of the CDR3: TGTGCCAGCAGTGACATGCTAGCGGGTTCGGCCTACAATGAGCAGTTCTTC.

This clone showed up many times. The chain couples TRBV5-4 to TRBJ2-7, with TRBD2 matching over 9 bases. Looked up from germline, CDR1 is SGHNT and CDR2 is YYREEE (reference sequence). The ends lost 2 bases at V and 5 bases at J; junction bases unmatched: 8. The CDR3 covers 15 residues. The CDR3 spells CASSFWSGRSDEQYF. Written as DNA, the CDR3 is TGTGCCAGCAGCTTTTGGAGCGGGAGGTCAGACGAGCAGTACTTC.

This clone was found many times. The chain uses TRBV11-1 and TRBJ2-1, with TRBD1 matching 9 bases. Germline-derived CDR1 and CDR2 are SGHAT and FQDESV (reference sequence). This CDR3 contains 11 residues. The ends lost 4 bases at V and 14 bases at J; junction bases unmatched: 3. The DNA for the CDR3 is TGTGCCAGCAGCTGGACAGGGGAGAAGTTCTTC. This sequence encodes CASSWTGEKFF.

This clone was picked up many times. CDR3 coding DNA: TGTGCCAGCAGTGAAGGAAGCGGTCGGTACAATGAGCAGTTCTTC. Amino acid sequence: CASSEGSGRYNEQFF. V and J are TRBV2 and TRBJ2-1, with D perhaps TRBD2 (5 bases). V was pared by 1 base and J by 4 bases, with 11 bases between. Germline CDR1 reads SNHLY; CDR2 reads FYNNEI. The CDR3 runs 15 residues.

The table lists this clone with many counts. The chain employs TRBV19 and TRBJ2-7, with TRBD1 matching 9 bases. CDR1 and CDR2 from the germline V gene are LNHDA and SQIVND (reference sequence). This CDR3 is 13 amino acids long. V lost 6 bases, J lost 3 bases, and 3 bases stayed unmatched. DNA for the CDR3: TGTGCCAGTAGGAAGGACAGGGGCTACGAGCAGTACTTC. Translated, it gives CASRKDRGYEQYF.

There are many counts of this clone. The V and J genes are TRBV9 and TRBJ2-5; 7 bases match TRBD1. The CDR3 spans 15 residues. Germline V gives CDR1 SGDLS, CDR2 YYNGEE. Germline trimming cut 0 bases from V and 5 bases from J; bases unmatched to any gene: 7. The CDR3 region has the DNA TGTGCCAGCAGCGTAGGGGGGACAGAGGGGGAGACCCAGTACTTC. Translating it yields CASSVGGTEGETQYF.

This clone was recorded at least ten times. The chain recombines TRBV30 with TRBJ1-2; 9 bases line up with TRBD1. The germline V gene encodes CDR1 GTSNPN and CDR2 SVGIG (reference sequence). Trimming removed 6 bases from V and 8 bases from J; junction bases left unmatched: 4. The CDR3 loop spans 11 amino acids. CDR3 nucleotides: TGTGCCTGCGGGACAGGGCAAGGCTACACCTTC. Protein sequence: CACGTGQGYTF.

This clone was picked up many times. V gene TRBV4-3 combines with J gene TRBJ2-3, with 8 bases matching TRBD2. CDR3 length: 15 amino acids. Germline V gene data show CDR1 as LGHNA and CDR2 as YSLEER. With 1 base clipped from V and 4 bases from J, the junction kept 4 bases outside the gene matches. The CDR3 reads CASSQGAGEPDTQYF. The CDR3 DNA reads TGCGCCAGCAGCCAAGGAGCGGGGGAACCAGATACGCAGTATTTT.

The sample holds many counts of this clone. The rearrangement links TRBV15 to TRBJ2-3; D may be TRBD2 (6 bases). CDR3 length: 16 amino acids. V was trimmed by 0 bases and J by 2 bases, leaving 12 bases between them. From germline, CDR1 is LNHNV and CDR2 YYDKDF (reference sequence). CDR3 sequence reads: CATSREPSGYTDTQYF. The CDR3, as DNA: TGTGCCACCAGCAGAGAGCCGAGCGGGTACACAGATACGCAGTATTTT.

This clone came up many times. V usage is TRBV28 and J usage is TRBJ2-3; tentatively, D is TRBD2 (6 bases). This CDR3 is 14 amino acids long. The V end was cut by 5 bases, the J end by 2 bases, with 11 bases between. Germline V lookup: CDR1 MDHEN, CDR2 SYDVKM. The CDR3 here is CASSQGDFTDTQYF. CDR3 bases: TGTGCCAGCAGTCAAGGGGACTTCACAGATACGCAGTATTTT.

The sample holds many counts of this clone. J is TRBJ1-2 and V is TRBV29-1; no firm D call. Trimming took off 3 bases at V and 6 bases at J, with 8 bases between the two ends. Germline CDR1 and CDR2: SQVTM and ANQGSEA. This CDR3 is built from 11 residues. The CDR3 nucleotides are TGCAGCGTTGACGCGGGTGATGGCTACACCTTC. Protein sequence: CSVDAGDGYTF.

There are many counts of this clone. The rearrangement uses TRBV11-2 and TRBJ1-2; 7 bases fit TRBD1. The J segment lost 2 bases and the V segment lost 5 bases, leaving 2 bases of the junction unmatched. The CDR3 runs 13 residues. In germline, CDR1 is SGHAT, CDR2 FQNNGV. CDR3 residues: CASSQTGNYGYTF. The CDR3, as DNA: TGTGCCAGCAGCCAGACAGGGAACTATGGCTACACCTTC.

In this sample, this clone turned up many times. The chain recombines TRBV6-1 with TRBJ1-1; a possible D gene is TRBD1 (5 bases). Germline CDR1 and CDR2: MNHNS and SASEGT. Trimming shortened V by 0 bases and J by 2 bases, and 16 bases separated the two germline ends. The CDR3 covers 17 residues. The CDR3 nucleotides are TGTGCCAGCAGTGAAGCGCTAGGGGAGGGGTACAACACTGAAGCTTTCTTT. It encodes CASSEALGEGYNTEAFF.

This clone was observed at least ten times. The chain carries TRBV28 and TRBJ1-5, with a tentative D call TRBD1 (6 bases). The germline V and J ends were trimmed by 6 bases and 7 bases, with 19 bases remaining between them. There are 15 residues in the CDR3. Looked up from germline, CDR1 is MDHEN and CDR2 is SYDVKM. CDR3 loop: CASSPGPGALQPQHF. CDR3 sequence (DNA): TGTGCCAGCAGCCCCGGACCAGGGGCACTGCAGCCCCAGCATTTT.

This clone was detected ten times or more. V and J are TRBV10-2 and TRBJ2-2; D is unresolved. V lost 6 bases, J lost 4 bases, and 12 bases lay in between. Looked up from germline, CDR1 is WSHSY and CDR2 is SAAADI. This CDR3 contains 14 residues. CDR3 loop: CASRSLPGTGELFF. The CDR3 DNA follows: TGCGCCAGCAGATCTCTCCCGGGCACCGGGGAGCTGTTTTTT.

Ten or more counts support this clone. Distinct nucleotide sequences in the sample also encode this CDR3. The chain couples TRBV5-3 to TRBJ1-4, with unresolved D. TRBV5-3 carries the ORF label, with uncertain function. CDR3 length equals 14 residues. Trimming took 7 bases from V and 8 from J, leaving 18 bases between them. Here the CDR3 DNA reads TGTGCCAGAGGTAAACTCAGGTCCACCGAAAAACTGTTTTTT. Translation gives CARGKLRSTEKLFF.

Many counts were recorded for this clone. The chain joins TRBV2 to TRBJ2-2, with TRBD1 as a possible D gene (6 bases). This CDR3 has 15 residues. Trimming took 4 bases from V and 6 from J, leaving 15 bases between them. Germline V gene lookup returns CDR1 SNHLY and CDR2 FYNNEI. CDR3 sequence: CASSGQSGVPGELFF. CDR3 sequence (DNA): TGTGCCAGCAGTGGCCAATCAGGGGTTCCCGGGGAGCTGTTTTTT.

This clone was counted at least ten times. Other DNA sequences of this sample code for an identical CDR3. The chain carries TRBV6-1 and TRBJ2-2; 7 nucleotides line up with TRBD1. Germline CDR1 and CDR2: MNHNS and SASEGT. The V gene end was trimmed by 6 bases and the J gene end by 7 bases; junction bases not matched to a gene: 8. This CDR3 is 14 amino acids long. CDR3 sequence reads: CASRTSGTVGELFF. CDR3 nucleotide sequence: TGTGCCAGCAGGACGTCCGGGACAGTCGGGGAGCTGTTTTTT.

This clone was recorded many times. The chain combines TRBV11-2 with TRBJ1-1; D may be TRBD1 (5 bases). CDR3 size: 15 residues. V dropped 2 bases and J dropped 8 bases, with 18 bases sitting between them. Germline loops: CDR1 SGHAT, CDR2 FQNNGV. This CDR3 is CASSLNPAGPGEAFF. CDR3 DNA: TGTGCCAGCAGCTTAAACCCCGCGGGACCAGGGGAAGCTTTCTTT.